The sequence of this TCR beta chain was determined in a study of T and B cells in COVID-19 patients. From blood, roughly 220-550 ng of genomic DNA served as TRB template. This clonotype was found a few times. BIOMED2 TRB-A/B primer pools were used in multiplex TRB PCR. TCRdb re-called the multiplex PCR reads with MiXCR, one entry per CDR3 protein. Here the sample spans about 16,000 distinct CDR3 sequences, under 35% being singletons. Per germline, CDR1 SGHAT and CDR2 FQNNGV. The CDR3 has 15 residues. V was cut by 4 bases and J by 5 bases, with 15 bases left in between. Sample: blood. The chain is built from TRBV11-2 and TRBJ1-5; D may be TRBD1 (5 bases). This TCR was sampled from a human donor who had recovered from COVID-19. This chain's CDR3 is CASSSGTGRDQPQHF. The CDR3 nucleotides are TGTGCCAGCAGCTCCGGGACCGGGAGGGATCAGCCCCAGCATTTT. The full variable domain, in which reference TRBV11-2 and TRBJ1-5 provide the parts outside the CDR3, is EAGVAQSPRYKIIEKRQSVAFWCNPISGHATLYWYQQILGQGPKLLIQFQNNGVVDDSQLPKDRFSAERLKGVDSTLKIQPAKLEDSAVYLCASSSGTGRDQPQHFGDGTRLSIL.